Shown below are 18 T cell receptor beta chains from a single sample sequenced in a study of blood T cell repertoires in COVID-19. Repertoires were generated with immunoSEQ multiplex PCR, while TCRdb's copy carries only in-frame clones and drops some. The repertoire holds tens of thousands of clones, roughly 80% seen once, with roughly 12% in the top ten. Material: peripheral blood. The source is a man between 65 and 85 years old with acute or convalescent COVID-19.

The chain couples TRBV7-8 to TRBJ1-6; D is possibly TRBD1 (5 bases). Germline assignment: CDR1 SGHVS and CDR2 FQNEAQ. Deletions cut 1 base from V and 9 bases from J, with 10 bases between. This CDR3 has 14 residues. The CDR3 reads CASSLGQQGSPLHF. DNA of the CDR3: TGTGCCAGCAGCTTAGGACAGCAGGGTTCACCCCTCCACTTT.

The chain has TRBV2 and TRBJ1-6; D is ambiguous. Between the trimmed V and J ends, which lost 1 base and 0 bases, there was a span of 4 bases. The CDR3 has 15 residues. Germline-derived CDR1 and CDR2 are SNHLY and FYNNEI. The CDR3 DNA is TGTGCCAGCAGTGAAGATTACTCCTATAATTCACCCCTCCACTTT. Its translation: CASSEDYSYNSPLHF.

The rearrangement uses TRBV28 and TRBJ1-2; 10 bases are shared with TRBD1. Trimming removed 4 bases from V and 6 bases from J; junction bases left unmatched: 2. This CDR3 spans 13 amino acids. CDR1 and CDR2 (germline): MDHEN, SYDVKM. The CDR3 here is CASSSGQGNGYTF. The CDR3 region has the DNA TGTGCCAGCAGTTCGGGACAGGGGAATGGCTACACCTTC.

The chain is built from TRBV7-9 and TRBJ1-3; TRBD1 is a possible D gene (5 bases). Per the germline V gene, CDR1 is SEHNR and CDR2 is FQNEAQ (reference sequence). The V end lost 1 base, the J end lost 0 bases, and 13 bases lay between the germline ends. This CDR3 has 17 amino acids. CDR3 nucleotides: TGTGCCAGCAGCTTAGTGGGGGACGGGAGCTCTGGAAACACCATATATTTT. It codes for CASSLVGDGSSGNTIYF. Full variable domain (missing parts from reference TRBV7-9 and TRBJ1-3): DTGVSQNPRHKITKRGQNVTFRCDPISEHNRLYWYRQTLGQGPEFLTYFQNEAQLEKSRLLSDRFSAERPKGSFSTLEIQRTEQGDSAMYLCASSLVGDGSSGNTIYFGEGSWLTVV.

This clone was picked up a small number of times. The CDR3 nucleotides read TGCGCCAGCAGTGAGTCGGCAGGGGTTGGCGGGGAGCTGTTTTTT. Translation: CASSESAGVGGELFF. The rearrangement joins TRBV10-1 to TRBJ2-2; a possible D gene is TRBD1 (6 bases). V shed 0 bases and J shed 7 bases, with 12 bases lying between them. The CDR3 sequence is 15 residues long. CDR1 WNHNN and CDR2 SYGVQD come from the germline V gene (reference sequence).

V is TRBV18 and J is TRBJ1-1; D is unclear. The CDR3 consists of 14 residues. V lost 3 bases, J lost 4 bases, and 12 bases lay in between. Germline V gene data show CDR1 as KGHSH and CDR2 as LQKENI. Written as DNA, the CDR3 is TGTGCCAGCTCACCTATAGAGGGTGGCACTGAAGCTTTCTTT. Residues: CASSPIEGGTEAFF. Complete variable domain (other parts from reference TRBV18 and TRBJ1-1): NAGVMQNPRHLVRRRGQEARLRCSPMKGHSHVYWYRQLPEEGLKFMVYLQKENIIDESGMPKERFSAEFPKEGPSILRIQQVVRGDSAAYFCASSPIEGGTEAFFGQGTRLTVV.

The chain combines TRBV12-1 with TRBJ2-1; the table calls TRBD2, which could not be checked here. TRBV12-1 is flagged as a pseudogene. The CDR3 extends over 15 amino acids. CDR3 protein: CASSWRGSSYNEQFF. The CDR3 DNA reads TGTGCCAGCAGCTGGCGGGGGAGCTCCTACAATGAGCAGTTCTTC.

The rearrangement uses TRBV28 and TRBJ2-2; tentative D call: TRBD2 (6 bases). V lost 3 bases to trimming and J lost 4 bases, with 12 bases between them. Germline loops: CDR1 MDHEN, CDR2 SYDVKM. The CDR3 sequence is 15 residues long. CDR3 sequence: CASSLEGRRTGELFF. CDR3 sequence (DNA): TGTGCCAGCAGTTTGGAGGGGCGCCGCACCGGGGAGCTGTTTTTT.

In its sample, this clone was seen a few times. The chain combines TRBV11-2 with TRBJ1-6, with a possible D match to TRBD1 (6 bases). This CDR3 is 16 amino acids long. Trimming shortened V by 4 bases and J by 0 bases, and 10 bases separated the two germline ends. Germline lookup yields CDR1 SGHAT and CDR2 FQNNGV. The CDR3 DNA reads as TGTGCCAGCAGCTGGCAGGGGAGCTCCTATAATTCACCCCTCCACTTT. Its translation: CASSWQGSSYNSPLHF.

The chain couples TRBV4-2 to TRBJ2-5; 11 bases match TRBD2. After removal of 1 base from V and 3 bases from J, the junction contained 19 bases not matched to a gene. CDR3 length: 21 residues. From germline, CDR1 is LGHNA and CDR2 YNFKEQ. The CDR3 sequence: CASSQGNVLLAGGVNEETQYF. CDR3 bases: TGTGCCAGCAGCCAAGGGAATGTTCTCCTAGCGGGGGGCGTCAACGAAGAGACCCAGTACTTC.

The chain couples TRBV10-1 to TRBJ2-2; no clear D gene. Germline V gives CDR1 WNHNN, CDR2 SYGVQD (reference sequence). V dropped 5 bases and J dropped 6 bases, with 7 bases sitting between them. CDR3 length: 12 residues. The CDR3 protein is CASSIGAGELFF. The CDR3 DNA is TGCGCCAGCAGTATAGGAGCCGGGGAGCTGTTTTTT.

This chain links TRBV18 with TRBJ1-3; D is ambiguous. CDR3 length: 17 amino acids. Trimming took 3 bases from V and 1 from J, leaving 16 bases between them. CDR1 and CDR2 (germline): KGHSH, LQKENI. DNA for the CDR3: TGTGCCAGCTCACCTGAGGCCCCGACTCAATCTGGAAACACCATATATTTT. As protein: CASSPEAPTQSGNTIYF.

In this sample, this clone turned up a few times. The chain employs TRBV2 and TRBJ1-6; 7 bases fit TRBD1. The V gene's germline CDR1 is SNHLY and CDR2 FYNNEI. This CDR3 spans 16 amino acids. The trim removed 5 bases at V and 6 bases at J, leaving 10 bases unmatched. CDR3 sequence reads: CASSSKGDSFNSPLHF. CDR3 nucleotide sequence: TGTGCCAGCAGTTCCAAGGGGGACAGCTTTAATTCACCCCTCCACTTT.

The genes are TRBV15 and TRBJ1-1, with a tentative D call TRBD1 (5 bases). V dropped 1 base and J dropped 11 bases, with 14 bases sitting between them. Germline lookup yields CDR1 LNHNV and CDR2 YYDKDF (reference sequence). This CDR3 is built from 13 residues. CDR3 loop: CATSRGGVPGAFF. The CDR3 DNA reads TGTGCCACCAGCAGAGGGGGCGTTCCTGGGGCTTTCTTT.

The chain uses TRBV19 and TRBJ1-6; D remains ambiguous. The germline V gene encodes CDR1 LNHDA and CDR2 SQIVND (reference sequence). The CDR3 spans 14 residues. V was pared by 6 bases and J by 8 bases, with 14 bases between. CDR3 residues: CASRGISADSPLHF. For the CDR3, the DNA is TGTGCCAGTAGGGGTATTTCGGCGGATTCACCCCTCCACTTT.

This chain joins TRBV5-6 and TRBJ1-2; a possible D gene is TRBD1 (5 bases). Per germline, CDR1 SGHDT and CDR2 YYEEEE. The CDR3 loop spans 14 amino acids. V gave up 4 bases and J gave up 5 bases, with 15 bases separating them. The CDR3 DNA reads TGTGCCAGCAGCGGGGCCGGGACTACTTATGGCTACACCTTC. It codes for CASSGAGTTYGYTF.

The V and J genes are TRBV5-4 and TRBJ1-2; D gene ambiguous. The CDR3 has 17 residues. Germline V gene sequence: CDR1 SGHNT, CDR2 YYREEE (reference sequence). The germline V and J ends were trimmed by 4 bases and 4 bases, with 23 bases remaining between them. CDR3 nucleotide sequence: TGTGCCAGCAGCCCAGACCCAACTAGGAGGCAAGGCTATGGCTACACCTTC. Translated: CASSPDPTRRQGYGYTF.

The CDR3 bases are TGTGCCAGCAGCCCCCCCAGGGCCGGCTACACCTTC. It encodes CASSPPRAGYTF. The chain links TRBV28 to TRBJ1-2; a possible D gene is TRBD1 (5 bases). The CDR3 sequence is 12 residues long. Trimming pared 6 bases from V and 8 bases from J, leaving 13 bases between. Per the germline V gene, CDR1 is MDHEN and CDR2 is SYDVKM.